Below, 7 T cell receptor beta chains from the same sample are listed, as sequenced in a study of blood T cells in healthy people across ages. Together with a sample-barcoded 5' primer, a J-beta primer mix was included in a second PCR lasting about 7 to 11 cycles. TCRdb re-analysed the 5' RACE reads in MiXCR, keeping a single row per CDR3 protein. The table lists 500,000 to 550,000 distinct CDR3 sequences, around 24% of them singletons. Another study also made use of these data, one on T cells of mothers and their children.

The sample taken for sequencing was blood. The receptors originated from a boy between 10 and 17 years old in good health.

The chain links TRBV3-1 to TRBJ2-2, with TRBD1 matching over 8 bases. The germline CDR1 and CDR2 sequences are LGHDT and YNNKEL (reference sequence). The CDR3 contains 15 residues. Trimming cost V 3 bases and J 14 bases; bases outside gene matches: 14. The CDR3 DNA reads TGTGCCAGCAGCCACGACCGGACAGGGCGGTCAATCCTGTTTTTT. The encoded protein is CASSHDRTGRSILFF.

In this sample, this clonotype turned up a few times. DNA for the CDR3: TGTGCCAGCATCAATATTACCGAGGGGCACAATGAGCAGTTCTTC. It is translated as CASINITEGHNEQFF. This chain uses TRBV7-9 with TRBJ2-1; D tentatively fits TRBD1 or TRBD2 (5 bases each). The V and J ends lost 7 bases and 5 bases respectively, with 18 bases between them. The CDR3 contains 15 residues. Germline-derived CDR1 and CDR2 are SEHNR and FQNEAQ (reference sequence).

The V gene is TRBV5-5, the J gene TRBJ2-5, with D unresolved. Germline lookup yields CDR1 SGHKS and CDR2 YYEKEE (reference sequence). The CDR3 spans 13 residues. V dropped 5 bases and J dropped 5 bases, with 13 bases sitting between them. CDR3 DNA: TGTGCCAGCAGGATTTTGGGTTGGGAGACCCAGTACTTC. Translated, it gives CASRILGWETQYF.

This clonotype came up a few times. The chain joins TRBV7-9 to TRBJ1-2; D remains ambiguous. The CDR3 runs 12 residues. The V end was cut by 5 bases, the J end by 2 bases, with 6 bases between. CDR1 is SEHNR and CDR2 is FQNEAQ in the germline V gene (reference sequence). The CDR3 loop is CASSPQNYGYTF. The CDR3 DNA reads as TGTGCCAGCAGCCCCCAGAACTATGGCTACACCTTC.

The J gene is TRBJ2-7, the V gene TRBV4-2; maybe TRBD1 (6 bases). The CDR3 length is 13 residues. Deletions cut 5 bases from V and 3 bases from J, with 11 bases between. Per the germline V gene, CDR1 is LGHNA and CDR2 is YNFKEQ. DNA for the CDR3: TGTGCCAGCAGCGCCGACAGGTTCTACGAGCAGTACTTC. It is translated as CASSADRFYEQYF.

This clonotype was detected only a few times. The chain carries TRBV20-1 and TRBJ1-2; D unresolved. The CDR3 has 11 residues. Germline V gives CDR1 DFQATT, CDR2 SNEGSKA (reference sequence). V was cut by 3 bases and J by 7 bases, with 9 bases left in between. CDR3 in DNA: TGCAGTGCTAGCCTCGCGGCTGGCTACACCTTC. Encoded protein: CSASLAAGYTF.

This clonotype occurred a few times. The junction shows a germline mismatch at one end, possibly a read error. The gene calls are TRBV6-6 and TRBJ2-7; D not certain. Germline lookup yields CDR1 MNHNY and CDR2 SVGAGI (reference sequence). This CDR3 contains 12 residues. The CDR3 region is CASSPSRGILDF. For the CDR3, the DNA is TGTGCCAGCAGCCCCTCTCGAGGTATCCTTGACTTC.